This entry lists 22 T cell receptor beta chains sequenced from one sample in a study of cytomegalovirus exposure and HLA in healthy donors. In the PCR, 60 Vbeta and 13 Jbeta primers were used. Clones were read by immunoSEQ multiplex PCR, and TCRdb kept only the in-frame ones, dropping some. The repertoire holds over 150,000 clones, with approximately 75% as singletons. The sample comprised PBMCs. The source is a man aged 25 to 40 in good health and CMV-seropositive.

The chain couples TRBV5-1 to TRBJ1-4; 7 nucleotides line up with TRBD1. The germline V gene encodes CDR1 SGHRS and CDR2 YFSETQ. The CDR3 totals 14 residues. J gave up 4 bases and V 4 bases, and 4 bases lay outside the gene matches. The CDR3: CASSPGDSNEKLFF. The CDR3 nucleotides are TGCGCCAGCAGCCCCGGGGACAGTAATGAAAAACTGTTTTTT. Full variable domain (rest looked up from reference TRBV5-1 and TRBJ1-4): KAGVTQTPRYLIKTRGQQVTLSCSPISGHRSVSWYQQTPGQGLQFLFEYFSETQRNKGNFPGRFSGRQFSNSRSEMNVSTLELGDSALYLCASSPGDSNEKLFFGSGTQLSVL.

The chain uses TRBV15 and TRBJ2-2; 9 positions agree with TRBD1. Germline lookup yields CDR1 LNHNV and CDR2 YYDKDF (reference sequence). CDR3 length equals 15 residues. The V segment lost 4 bases and the J segment 4 bases; nucleotides outside the gene matches: 4. CDR3 DNA: TGTGCCACCAGCACGGGACAGGGCATCACCGGGGAGCTGTTTTTT. Translated: CATSTGQGITGELFF.

V and J are TRBV7-3 and TRBJ2-3, with D hard to call. Trimming left V 1 base short and J 6 bases short, with 8 bases between. The CDR3 has 13 residues. Germline-derived CDR1 and CDR2 are SGHTA and FQGTGA. The CDR3, as DNA: TGTGCCAGCAGCTTAAGTAGATCCGATACGCAGTATTTT. Protein product: CASSLSRSDTQYF. The entire variable domain, with the rest obtained from reference TRBV7-3 and TRBJ2-3, is as follows: GAGVSQTPSNKVTEKGKYVELRCDPISGHTALYWYRQSLGQGPEFLIYFQGTGAADDSGLPNDRFFAVRPEGSVSTLKIQRTERGDSAVYLCASSLSRSDTQYFGPGTRLTVL.

The rearrangement uses TRBV25-1 and TRBJ2-5; D perhaps matches TRBD2 (6 bases). The CDR3 is 17 amino acids. V dropped 1 base and J dropped 2 bases, with 17 bases sitting between them. Germline-derived CDR1 and CDR2 are MGHDK and SYGVNS. The CDR3 nucleotides read TGTGCCAGCAGTGAATCCGGGACTGTTCTACTTCAAGAGACCCAGTACTTC. Encoded protein: CASSESGTVLLQETQYF.

CDR3 region: CASRPPGRASGNTIYF. The CDR3 DNA is TGTGCCAGTAGGCCCCCCGGGCGGGCCTCTGGAAACACCATATATTTT. V and J are TRBV19 and TRBJ1-3; D unresolved. CDR3 length: 16 residues. Germline V CDR1 and CDR2: LNHDA, SQIVND (reference sequence). Deletions cut 6 bases from V and 0 bases from J, with 15 bases between.

V and J are TRBV6-1 and TRBJ1-6, with D maybe TRBD1 (5 bases). From germline, CDR1 is MNHNS and CDR2 SASEGT. There are 15 residues in the CDR3. Deletions cut 3 bases from V and 9 bases from J, with 15 bases between. The DNA for the CDR3 is TGTGCCAGCAGTGATGTTGGGGGGGGTAGTTCACCCCTCCACTTT. Residues: CASSDVGGGSSPLHF.

The chain employs TRBV4-2 and TRBJ2-1; 8 bases fit TRBD2. Germline CDR1 and CDR2: LGHNA and YNFKEQ. V lost 0 bases and J lost 0; bases outside the gene matches: 4. CDR3 length: 17 residues. CDR3 region: CASSQEAGTSSYNEQFF. CDR3 nucleotide sequence: TGTGCCAGCAGCCAAGAGGCCGGGACTAGCTCCTACAATGAGCAGTTCTTC.

The rearrangement links TRBV5-1 to TRBJ1-6; D call uncertain. There are 15 residues in the CDR3. Germline V gene sequence: CDR1 SGHRS, CDR2 YFSETQ. Trimming removed 3 bases from V and 5 bases from J, with 12 bases in between. CDR3 in DNA: TGCGCCAGCAGCTCAGATGGTCGTAATAATTCACCCCTCCACTTT. Its protein is CASSSDGRNNSPLHF.

This clone was detected a few times. The gene calls are TRBV28 and TRBJ2-7; weak D call: TRBD1 (5 bases). This CDR3 is built from 18 residues. Germline V CDR1 and CDR2: MDHEN, SYDVKM. Trimming removed 1 base from V and 5 bases from J, with 24 bases in between. The chain's CDR3 is CASSLFSRRKPGHHEQYF. The CDR3 nucleotides are TGTGCCAGCAGTTTATTCTCCCGTCGAAAGCCAGGGCACCACGAGCAGTACTTC.

This clone appeared a few times. The gene calls are TRBV10-2 and TRBJ2-2; TRBD2 agrees at 7 bases. This CDR3 region has 13 residues. Germline CDR1 reads WSHSY; CDR2 reads SAAADI. V trimming: 8 bases; J trimming: 2 bases; junction bases outside the gene matches: 2. The CDR3: CASAGVNTGELFF. DNA for the CDR3: TGCGCCAGCGCGGGGGTTAACACCGGGGAGCTGTTTTTT.

The rearrangement uses TRBV5-1 and TRBJ2-1; D ambiguous. The germline V gene encodes CDR1 SGHRS and CDR2 YFSETQ. This CDR3 has 14 amino acids. V lost 4 bases and J 1 base, leaving 9 bases between the germline ends. The DNA of the CDR3 is TGCGCCAGCAGCCCCGGGTCTTCCTACAATGAGCAGTTCTTC. Amino acids: CASSPGSSYNEQFF.

This clone has only a few counts. CDR3 residues: CASSEGVPGTGELFF. In DNA form, the CDR3 reads TGTGCCAGCAGTGAAGGGGTGCCCGGGACCGGGGAGCTGTTTTTT. The V and J genes are TRBV6-1 and TRBJ2-2; D is unresolved. The germline V gene encodes CDR1 MNHNS and CDR2 SASEGT. V was clipped by 1 base and J by 5 bases, with 11 bases between them. The CDR3 contains 15 residues.

The chain has TRBV5-1 and TRBJ2-1; 7 bases map to TRBD2. The CDR3 is made up of 16 amino acids. V lost 4 bases and J lost 0; bases outside the gene matches: 7. CDR1 and CDR2 (germline): SGHRS, YFSETQ. CDR3 nucleotide sequence: TGCGCCAGCAGCCCGGCAGCGGGGAGCTCCTACAATGAGCAGTTCTTC. It is translated as CASSPAAGSSYNEQFF.

This chain uses TRBV15 with TRBJ2-7, with D unclear. The CDR3 is 13 amino acids. Germline lookup yields CDR1 LNHNV and CDR2 YYDKDF (reference sequence). Deletions cut 5 bases from V and 2 bases from J, with 10 bases between. The CDR3 here is CATSPAVPYEQYF. In nucleotides, the CDR3 is TGTGCCACCAGCCCCGCAGTTCCCTACGAGCAGTACTTC. Full variable domain (missing parts from reference TRBV15 and TRBJ2-7): DAMVIQNPRYQVTQFGKPVTLSCSQTLNHNVMYWYQQKSSQAPKLLFHYYDKDFNNEADTPDNFQSRRPNTSFCFLDIRSPGLGDTAMYLCATSPAVPYEQYFGPGTRLTVT.

The chain carries TRBV10-3 and TRBJ2-4, with a weak D call TRBD2 (5 bases). V was pared by 2 bases and J by 0 bases, with 8 bases between. Germline values: CDR1 ENHRY, CDR2 SYGVKD. CDR3 length: 15 residues. CDR3 nucleotide sequence: TGTGCCATCAGTGAGCGGGATTTAGCCAAAAACATTCAGTACTTC. It codes for CAISERDLAKNIQYF.

In DNA form, the CDR3 reads TGCGCCAGCAGCCTCACCCCCGGCGGGAACTATGGCTACACCTTC. Translating gives CASSLTPGGNYGYTF. This sequence joins TRBV4-1 and TRBJ1-2, with D unclear. V was cut by 4 bases and J by 2 bases, with 14 bases left in between. The CDR3 loop spans 15 amino acids. Germline V lookup: CDR1 MGHRA, CDR2 YSYEKL.

CDR3 region: CASSPTPPSGGFSGANVLTF. The CDR3 DNA follows: TGTGCCAGCAGTCCCACCCCTCCTAGCGGGGGGTTCTCTGGGGCCAACGTCCTGACTTTC. The chain joins TRBV2 to TRBJ2-6; TRBD2 matches 11 bases. The V gene end was trimmed by 5 bases and the J gene end by 0 bases; junction bases not matched to a gene: 12. The CDR3 spans 20 residues. Germline-derived CDR1 and CDR2 are SNHLY and FYNNEI.

This CDR3 is CASSLALTSEDTQYF. The CDR3, as DNA: TGCGCCAGCAGCTTGGCCCTGACTAGCGAAGATACGCAGTATTTT. The V call is TRBV5-1, the J call TRBJ2-3, with TRBD2 matching over 8 bases. The junction had 5 bases not matched to a gene; V was cut back by 0 bases and J by 5 bases. This CDR3 contains 15 residues. From germline, CDR1 is SGHRS and CDR2 YFSETQ.

V gene TRBV9 combines with J gene TRBJ1-4; possible D gene TRBD1, 5 bases. Germline V gene lookup returns CDR1 SGDLS and CDR2 YYNGEE. The ends were cut back, 3 bases at V and 5 bases at J, with 14 bases in the middle. The CDR3 contains 15 residues. The CDR3, as DNA: TGTGCCAGCAGCGCAAGACAGCGAGAGAATGAAAAACTGTTTTTT. Translating it yields CASSARQRENEKLFF.

This sequence joins TRBV30 and TRBJ2-7; 11 nucleotides match TRBD2. The CDR3 loop spans 17 amino acids. J gave up 2 bases and V 1 base, and 10 bases lay outside the gene matches. Germline V gene lookup returns CDR1 GTSNPN and CDR2 SVGIG (reference sequence). This CDR3 reads CAWSATRTSGGTYEQYF. DNA for the CDR3: TGTGCCTGGAGTGCGACCCGAACTAGCGGGGGAACCTACGAGCAGTACTTC.

This sequence joins TRBV27 and TRBJ1-2, with D possibly matching TRBD1 (5 bases). The germline V gene has CDR1 MNHEY and CDR2 SMNVEV (reference sequence). The V end lost 10 bases, the J end lost 0 bases, and 18 bases lay between the germline ends. This CDR3 region has 15 residues. The CDR3 sequence is CATRMNRTPNYGYTF. CDR3 bases: TGTGCCACCAGAATGAACAGGACCCCTAACTATGGCTACACCTTC.

The rearrangement links TRBV29-1 to TRBJ2-3; no definite D call. Germline assignment: CDR1 SQVTM and CDR2 ANQGSEA. This CDR3 is built from 11 residues. V lost 7 bases, J lost 5 bases, and 10 bases lay in between. CDR3 in DNA: TGCAGCGATAACGGCGGAGATACGCAGTATTTT. Its protein product is CSDNGGDTQYF.